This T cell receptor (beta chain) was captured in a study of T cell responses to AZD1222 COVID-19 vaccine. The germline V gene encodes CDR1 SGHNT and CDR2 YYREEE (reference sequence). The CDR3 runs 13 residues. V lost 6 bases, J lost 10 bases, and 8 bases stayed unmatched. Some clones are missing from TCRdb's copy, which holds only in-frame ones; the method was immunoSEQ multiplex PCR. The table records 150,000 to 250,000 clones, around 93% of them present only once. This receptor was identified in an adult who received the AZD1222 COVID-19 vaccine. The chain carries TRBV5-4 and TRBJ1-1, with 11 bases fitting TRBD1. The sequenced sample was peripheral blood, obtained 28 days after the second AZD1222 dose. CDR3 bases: TGTGCCAGCAAGCCCGGGACAGGGGGTCGAGCTTTCTTT. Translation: CASKPGTGGRAFF.